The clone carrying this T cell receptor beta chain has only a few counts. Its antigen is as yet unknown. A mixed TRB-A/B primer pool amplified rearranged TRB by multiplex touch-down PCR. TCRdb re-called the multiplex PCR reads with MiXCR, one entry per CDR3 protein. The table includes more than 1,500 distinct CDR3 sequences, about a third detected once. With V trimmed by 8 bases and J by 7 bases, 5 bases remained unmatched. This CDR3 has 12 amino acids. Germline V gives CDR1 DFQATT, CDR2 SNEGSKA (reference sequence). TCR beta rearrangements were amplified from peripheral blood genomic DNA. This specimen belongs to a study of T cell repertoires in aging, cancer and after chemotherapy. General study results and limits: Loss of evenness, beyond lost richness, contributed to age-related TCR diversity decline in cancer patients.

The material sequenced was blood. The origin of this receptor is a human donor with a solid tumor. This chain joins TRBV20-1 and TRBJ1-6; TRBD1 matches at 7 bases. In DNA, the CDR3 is TGCAGTCGTGGGACAGCAAATTCACCCCTCCACTTT. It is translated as CSRGTANSPLHF.